Listed below are T cell receptor beta chains from one sample, sequenced in a study of cytomegalovirus exposure and HLA in healthy donors. Here immunoSEQ multiplex PCR was the method, and the copy in TCRdb shows in-frame clones only, minus some. Among about 59,000 clones listed, about 80% were seen once. Sequencing input: PBMCs. These receptors were collected from a middle-aged woman in good health and CMV-seronegative. Both conserved end residues are part of each CDR3. The D gene is left open where the match is weak. For some rows the clone size is stated as once, few or many, or as a class when expanded; others skip it.

J | D | V | size | DNA | CDR3
TRBJ2-5 | NA | TRBV10-3 | NA | TGTGCCATCAGTGGAGGTACTAATGGAGAGACCCAGTACTTC | CAISGGTNGETQYF
TRBJ1-2 | TRBD1 | TRBV9 | NA | TGTGCCAGCAGCGTAGAGGGCCGACAGGGATATGGCTACACCTTC | CASSVEGRQGYGYTF
TRBJ2-3 | NA | TRBV4-2 | NA | TGTGCCAGCAGCCAAGATAAACGAGCCACAGATACGCAGTATTTT | CASSQDKRATDTQYF
TRBJ2-7 | NA | TRBV7-9 | NA | TGTGTCAGCAGCTTAGGGGCTAGCGTCTCCTACGAGCAGTACTTC | CVSSLGASVSYEQYF
TRBJ2-7 | NA | TRBV6-5 | NA | TGTGCCAGCAGTTTCAACCGACAGTCCTACGAGCAGTACTTC | CASSFNRQSYEQYF
TRBJ2-7 | NA | TRBV7-9 | NA | TGCGCCAGCGCCGGTCTTAACGAGCAGTACTTC | CASAGLNEQYF
TRBJ2-7 | NA | TRBV5-4 | NA | TGTGCCAGCAGCTTCCTAGATACCTACGAGCAGTACTTC | CASSFLDTYEQYF
TRBJ2-7 | NA | TRBV14 | few | TGTGCCAGCAGCCAATACACCCTGTGGCGGGGCCACTACGAGCAGTACTTC | CASSQYTLWRGHYEQYF
TRBJ2-7 | TRBD2 | TRBV7-9 | NA | TGTGCCAGCAGCTTAGGACTAGCGGGAGGACCCCTCTCCTACGAGCAGTACTTC | CASSLGLAGGPLSYEQYF
TRBJ1-1 | NA | TRBV7-6 | NA | TGTGCCAGCAGCGTAAGGCCCACAGGGACCGACGAAGCTTTCTTT | CASSVRPTGTDEAFF
TRBJ1-2 | TRBD1 | TRBV7-6 | NA | TGTGCCAGCAGCCCGACAGGGGGGGACTATGGCTACACCTTC | CASSPTGGDYGYTF